What follows is one T cell receptor (beta chain) and its context. The antigen remains undetermined. V was shortened by 5 bases and J by 1 base, with 8 bases between the two germline ends. Germline V CDR1 and CDR2: KGHSH, LQKENI. The CDR3 consists of 14 residues. This sample was taken from a study of cytomegalovirus exposure and HLA in healthy donors. Study observations and caveats: Later analysis associated a missense DCLRE1C variant with TCR beta V- and J-gene trimming. It is likely that the observed cluster of highly shared sequence variants was a sequencing artifact. Exclusion applied to some V segments, including TRBV6-2 and TRBV6-3, as they were indistinguishable.

This PCR relied on a set of 60 Vbeta primers and 13 Jbeta primers. Sequencing used immunoSEQ multiplex PCR; TCRdb keeps in-frame clones, though not all of them. Found here are 70,000 or so clones; the top ten clones hold approximately 0.81%. This clonotype originated in a boy younger than 18 in good health and CMV-seronegative. Input material: PBMCs. The genes are TRBV18 and TRBJ2-2; tentative D call: TRBD2 (5 bases). DNA for the CDR3: TGTGCCAGCTCATTGGACTTGAACACCGGGGAGCTGTTTTTT. It encodes CASSLDLNTGELFF.